The following is a TCR beta chain sequence with its context. In this sample, this clonotype turned up a few times. It lacks a known antigen. Base qualities are missing; no much larger clone stands one base away. These reads were obtained on an Illumina HiSeq 2500. TCR beta libraries were prepared by quantitative 5'-RACE with molecular barcodes. The original methods were these. Disease-linked TCR variants were identified with a new computational method built on a probabilistic model of VDJ rearrangement. TCRdb reworked the public reads: Q25 trimming with fastp, MiXCR clone assembly, productive beta chains retained. CDR3 protein sequences are deduplicated, and each keeps its most common genes and DNA. TCRdb, not the authors, supplied the V and J calls. This sample is represented by 150,000 to 250,000 distinct CDR3 sequences; around 13% of them were singletons. The ten largest account for approximately 15% of the sample.

The sample belongs to a study of CD8 T cells in ankylosing spondylitis (dated by TCRdb to about 2017). Regarding the complete study: The study set out to find disease-linked TCR variants by profiling T cell receptor beta repertoires in ankylosing spondylitis patients and healthy donors. The whole study cohort included over a hundred healthy donors and 25 ankylosing spondylitis patients. Peripheral blood was sampled, and synovial fluid was also collected from ankylosing spondylitis patients.

Here is what the overall study found, with its caveats: The disease-linked clones had a CD8+ phenotype and were found at relatively low frequencies in peripheral blood. Blood from ankylosing spondylitis patients appeared to be characterized by a TCR beta motif composed of about 8 highly homologous amino acid variants. The disease-linked clones were reported as significantly enriched in matched synovial fluid samples from ankylosing spondylitis patients. Some motif variants had previously been reported in the synovial fluid and blood of reactive arthritis patients, which suggests shared mechanisms of disease initiation.

Trimming removed 2 bases from V and 4 bases from J, leaving 8 bases between the germline ends. The CDR3 contains 14 residues, cysteine and phenylalanine counted. Here the CDR3 DNA is all that survives: 42 bases in frame from base 1. CDR1 and CDR2 are read off the germline V gene as MNHEY and SVGAGI. The chain is made from TRBV6-5 and TRBJ1-4, with the identity of the D gene unclear. The sample comprised blood, either unsorted or a sorted T cell fraction (not recorded which). The TCR comes from a male donor with ankylosing spondylitis or in good health (not recorded which). The DNA sequence is as follows: TGTGCCAGCAGTTACAGCGGACTTAATGAAAAACTGTTTTTT. Translated, this is CASSYSGLNEKLFF.